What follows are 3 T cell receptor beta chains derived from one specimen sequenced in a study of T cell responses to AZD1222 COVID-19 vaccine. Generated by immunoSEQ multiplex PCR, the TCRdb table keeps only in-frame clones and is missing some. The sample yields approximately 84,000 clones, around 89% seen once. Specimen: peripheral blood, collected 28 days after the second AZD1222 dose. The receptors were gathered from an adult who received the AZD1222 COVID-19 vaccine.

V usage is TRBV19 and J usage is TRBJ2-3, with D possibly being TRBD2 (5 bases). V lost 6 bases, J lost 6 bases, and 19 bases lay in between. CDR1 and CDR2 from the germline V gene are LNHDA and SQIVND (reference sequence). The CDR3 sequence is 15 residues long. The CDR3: CASRRTLVPGDTQYF. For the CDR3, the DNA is TGTGCCAGTAGACGAACACTAGTGCCCGGGGATACGCAGTATTTT. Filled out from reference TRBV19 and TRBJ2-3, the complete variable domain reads DGGITQSPKYLFRKEGQNVTLSCEQNLNHDAMYWYRQDPGQGLRLIYYSQIVNDFQKGDIAEGYSVSREKKESFPLTVTSAQKNPTAFYLCASRRTLVPGDTQYFGPGTRLTVL.

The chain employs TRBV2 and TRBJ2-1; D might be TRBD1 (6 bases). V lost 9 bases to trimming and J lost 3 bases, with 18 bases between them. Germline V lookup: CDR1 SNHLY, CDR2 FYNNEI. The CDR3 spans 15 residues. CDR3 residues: CASLVGTRSYNEQFF. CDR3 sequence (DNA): TGTGCCAGTCTCGTCGGGACAAGGAGCTACAATGAGCAGTTCTTC.

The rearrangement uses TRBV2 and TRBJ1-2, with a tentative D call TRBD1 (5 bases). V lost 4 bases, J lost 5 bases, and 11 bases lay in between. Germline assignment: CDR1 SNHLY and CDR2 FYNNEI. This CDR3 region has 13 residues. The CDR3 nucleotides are TGTGCCAGCAGTGTGGGGCAGTCGTATGGCTACACCTTC. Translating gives CASSVGQSYGYTF.